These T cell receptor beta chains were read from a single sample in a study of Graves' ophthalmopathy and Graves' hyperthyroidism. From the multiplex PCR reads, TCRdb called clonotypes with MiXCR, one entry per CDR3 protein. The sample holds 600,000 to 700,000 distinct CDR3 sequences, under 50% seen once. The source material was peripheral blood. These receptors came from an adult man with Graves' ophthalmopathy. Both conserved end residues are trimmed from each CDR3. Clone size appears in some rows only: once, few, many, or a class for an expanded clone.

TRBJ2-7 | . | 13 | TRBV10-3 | ASSYRSGGPLEQY
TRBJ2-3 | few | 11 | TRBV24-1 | ATSSRSTDTQY
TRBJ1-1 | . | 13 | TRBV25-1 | ASSGPRIWDTEAF
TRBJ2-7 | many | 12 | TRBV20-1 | SANDGGSSYEQY
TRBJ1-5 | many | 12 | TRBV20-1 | SAVRGNSNQPQH
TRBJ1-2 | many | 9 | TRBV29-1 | SVVSNYGYT
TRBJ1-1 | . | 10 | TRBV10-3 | ANGQGETEAF
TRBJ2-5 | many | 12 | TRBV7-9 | ASSPRTEVETQY
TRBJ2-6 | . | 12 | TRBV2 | ASNFDRGPNTEA
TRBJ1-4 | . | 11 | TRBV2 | ASRTGGAEKLF
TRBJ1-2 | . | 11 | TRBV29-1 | SVVGDSGHGYT
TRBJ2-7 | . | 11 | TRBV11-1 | ASSPSPGYEQY
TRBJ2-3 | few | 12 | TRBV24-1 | ATSDSGGTDTQY
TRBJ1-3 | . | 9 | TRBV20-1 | SARDGNTIY
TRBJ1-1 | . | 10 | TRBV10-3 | AISGGPAEAF
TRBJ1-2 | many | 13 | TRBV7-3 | ASSSYPGEGSGYT
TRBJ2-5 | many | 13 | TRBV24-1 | ATSDLGTGGETQY
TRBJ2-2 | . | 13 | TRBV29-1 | SVRLGSGVTGELF
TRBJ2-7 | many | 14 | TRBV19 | ASSLGTGFRSYEQY
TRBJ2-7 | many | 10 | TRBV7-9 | ASRGTQYEQY
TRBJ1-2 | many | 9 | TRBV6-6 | AIANQYGYT
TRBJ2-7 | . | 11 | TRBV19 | AWSVGSQLEQY
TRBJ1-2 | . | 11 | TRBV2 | ASRGQGPYGYT
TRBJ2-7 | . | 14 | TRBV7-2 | ASSQDPVPGDYEQY
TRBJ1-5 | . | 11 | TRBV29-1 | SVGRGDEQPQH
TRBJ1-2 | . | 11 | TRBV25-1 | VSSEGGSSGYT
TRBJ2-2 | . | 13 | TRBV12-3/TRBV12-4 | ASSLNGVLTGELF
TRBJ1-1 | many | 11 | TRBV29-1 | SVSRQGDTEAF
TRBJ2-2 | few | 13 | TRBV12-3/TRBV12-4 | ASRPSGANTGELF
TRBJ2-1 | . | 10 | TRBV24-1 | ATSPGYNEQF
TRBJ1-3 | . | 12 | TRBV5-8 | ASSFTGGWNTIY
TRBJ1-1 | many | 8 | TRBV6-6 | ASAVHEAF
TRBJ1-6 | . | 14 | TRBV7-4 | ASRLGEGQGASPLH
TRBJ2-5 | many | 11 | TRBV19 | ASSGTSQETQY
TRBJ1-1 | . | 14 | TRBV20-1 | SARDGVGSGDTEAS
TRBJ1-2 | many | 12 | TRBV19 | ASSIRAAIYGYT
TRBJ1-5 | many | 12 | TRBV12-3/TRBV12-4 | ASRGQGAGQPQH